The 24 T cell receptor beta chains presented below share a single source sample, sequenced in a study of T-cell memory formation after mild COVID-19. TCRdb reprocessed the 5' RACE reads with MiXCR, giving one entry per CDR3 protein. This sample carries about 560,000 distinct CDR3 sequences, about 20% of them seen once, and the ten largest clones take roughly 8.1%. The material sequenced was PBMCs or a T cell subset sorted from them (not recorded which). The receptors here all came from an adult woman who had mild COVID-19 (a few samples of this study predate the infection). Cell type and time point are not known.

This chain links TRBV9 with TRBJ2-2; 7 bases agree with TRBD1. J was trimmed by 2 bases and V by 4 bases; bases with no gene match: 8. The CDR3 is 16 amino acids. In germline, CDR1 is SGDLS, CDR2 YYNGEE. Here the CDR3 reads CASSLRDRPNTGELFF. CDR3 sequence (DNA): TGTGCCAGCAGCCTAAGGGACAGACCCAACACCGGGGAGCTGTTTTTT.

This clonotype showed up just a few times. V is TRBV5-6 and J is TRBJ2-7; 9 bases are shared with TRBD1. Losses at the gene ends were 2 bases for V and 5 bases for J; bases not matched to a gene: 5. CDR1 is SGHDT and CDR2 is YYEEEE in the germline V gene. The CDR3 totals 14 residues. CDR3 sequence: CASSLTGQGNEQYF. CDR3 DNA sequence: TGTGCCAGCAGCTTAACGGGACAGGGCAACGAGCAGTACTTC.

The chain joins TRBV6-5 to TRBJ2-1, with no clear D. The CDR3 is 13 residues long. V was trimmed by 6 bases and J by 2 bases, leaving 8 bases between them. CDR1 and CDR2 (germline): MNHEY, SVGAGI. The CDR3 is CASRRSTYNEQFF. CDR3 nucleotides: TGTGCCAGCAGGAGGTCCACCTACAATGAGCAGTTCTTC.

This chain links TRBV12-3 or TRBV12-4 with TRBJ2-1, with D possibly matching TRBD2 (7 bases). The CDR3 consists of 11 residues. The V end lost 4 bases, the J end lost 11 bases, and 9 bases lay between the germline ends. This CDR3 is CASSWGGQQFF. The CDR3, as DNA: TGTGCCAGCAGTTGGGGGGGGCAGCAGTTCTTC.

This rearrangement joins TRBV20-1 to TRBJ2-5; D is unresolved. This CDR3 is 11 amino acids long. V was trimmed by 5 bases and J by 2 bases, leaving 6 bases between them. The germline gives CDR1 DFQATT, CDR2 SNEGSKA (reference sequence). The CDR3 spells CSARIQETQYF. For the CDR3, the DNA is TGCAGTGCTCGCATTCAAGAGACCCAGTACTTC.

The chain employs TRBV9 and TRBJ1-2; D is unresolved. The germline V gene encodes CDR1 SGDLS and CDR2 YYNGEE. The CDR3 contains 16 residues. V was clipped by 0 bases and J by 0 bases, with 12 bases between them. This CDR3 reads CASSVVSTIANYGYTF. In nucleotides, the CDR3 is TGTGCCAGCAGCGTAGTTAGTACAATAGCTAACTATGGCTACACCTTC.

This chain connects TRBV12-3 or TRBV12-4 to TRBJ1-1; 9 positions agree with TRBD1. The J segment lost 1 base and the V segment lost 5 bases, leaving 5 bases of the junction unmatched. The CDR3 has 15 amino acids. The CDR3 coding sequence is TGTGCCAGCAGTCGACCGGGACAGGGGAACACTGAAGCTTTCTTT. It specifies CASSRPGQGNTEAFF.

V usage is TRBV30 and J usage is TRBJ2-2; 8 bases align to TRBD2. This CDR3 comprises 14 residues. Germline V gives CDR1 GTSNPN, CDR2 SVGIG (reference sequence). Trimming cost V 1 base and J 7 bases; bases outside gene matches: 5. For the CDR3, the DNA is TGTGCCTGGAGTGGTAGCGGGGTACACGGGGAGCTGTTTTTT. Translation: CAWSGSGVHGELFF.

The chain uses TRBV20-1 and TRBJ2-1; 9 bases are shared with TRBD2. V shed 0 bases and J 1 base; nucleotides not matched to a gene: 4. CDR3 length: 16 amino acids. Germline values: CDR1 DFQATT, CDR2 SNEGSKA (reference sequence). The CDR3 spells CSARDIAGVSYNEQFF. CDR3 DNA: TGCAGTGCTAGAGATATAGCGGGAGTGTCCTACAATGAGCAGTTCTTC.

This clonotype has just a few counts. J is TRBJ2-7 and V is TRBV7-9; TRBD1 agrees at 9 bases. V gave up 5 bases and J gave up 2 bases; unmatched junction bases: 7. CDR3 length: 15 residues. Germline loops: CDR1 SEHNR, CDR2 FQNEAQ (reference sequence). CDR3 region: CASSEPGQGTYEQYF. The CDR3 bases are TGTGCCAGCAGCGAACCGGGACAGGGTACCTACGAGCAGTACTTC.

Only a few counts were recorded for this clonotype. The chain is built from TRBV20-1 and TRBJ2-7; D is possibly TRBD1 (7 bases). This CDR3 is 14 amino acids long. Germline V gene data show CDR1 as DFQATT and CDR2 as SNEGSKA (reference sequence). V was pared by 0 bases and J by 3 bases, with 12 bases between. CDR3 bases: TGCAGTGCTAGAGACCCAGGGGGGTTCTACGAGCAGTACTTC. Translated, it gives CSARDPGGFYEQYF.

The chain combines TRBV15 with TRBJ2-3; D might be TRBD2 (6 bases). The CDR3 spans 15 residues. V was shortened by 0 bases and J by 1 base, with 8 bases between the two germline ends. Germline V gene data show CDR1 as LNHNV and CDR2 as YYDKDF (reference sequence). The CDR3 spells CATSRDWGGTDTQYF. The CDR3 DNA reads as TGTGCCACCAGCAGAGATTGGGGGGGCACAGATACGCAGTATTTT. The entire variable domain, with the rest obtained from reference TRBV15 and TRBJ2-3, is as follows: DAMVIQNPRYQVTQFGKPVTLSCSQTLNHNVMYWYQQKSSQAPKLLFHYYDKDFNNEADTPDNFQSRRPNTSFCFLDIRSPGLGDTAMYLCATSRDWGGTDTQYFGPGTRLTVL.

This clonotype was seen a few times. Here the CDR3 reads CASRPPGITEAFF. The CDR3 region has the DNA TGTGCCAGCAGACCTCCGGGTATCACTGAAGCTTTCTTT. The chain combines TRBV5-5 with TRBJ1-1; D is unresolved. The V gene's germline CDR1 is SGHKS and CDR2 YYEKEE (reference sequence). This CDR3 spans 13 amino acids. The germline V and J ends were trimmed by 5 bases and 4 bases, with 12 bases remaining between them.

This clonotype was seen repeatedly, ten times or more. At one of its ends the junction is not consistent with the germline gene, which may arise from a read error. V usage is TRBV5-1 and J usage is TRBJ1-1; D remains unclear. This CDR3 comprises 14 residues. CDR1 is SGHRS, CDR2 YFSETQ, per germline. CDR3 loop: CASSLVAVNTEAFF. The DNA for the CDR3 is TGTGCCAGCAGCCTAGTGGCGGTGAACACTGAAGCTTTCTTT.

The rearrangement joins TRBV11-3 to TRBJ2-1; no reliable D call. Per germline, CDR1 SGHNT and CDR2 YENEEA. Between the trimmed V and J ends, which lost 5 bases and 0 bases, there was a span of 11 bases. The length of the CDR3 is 15 residues. DNA for the CDR3: TGTGCCAGCAGCCTTCTAATAGACTCCTACAATGAGCAGTTCTTC. This translates into CASSLLIDSYNEQFF.

A few counts support this clonotype. The chain employs TRBV5-1 and TRBJ2-7; D is unclear. V was cut by 0 bases and J by 3 bases, with 7 bases left in between. Germline CDR1 SGHRS, CDR2 YFSETQ. This CDR3 comprises 13 residues. The CDR3 protein is CASSLVTDYEQYF. Here the CDR3 DNA reads TGCGCCAGCAGCTTGGTTACAGACTACGAGCAGTACTTC.

V is TRBV20-1 and J is TRBJ2-3, with TRBD1 matching 8 bases. This CDR3 has 14 amino acids. Germline V gene lookup returns CDR1 DFQATT and CDR2 SNEGSKA (reference sequence). The junction had 3 bases not matched to a gene; V was cut back by 0 bases and J by 4 bases. CDR3 region: CSARDRTGSDTQYF. The CDR3 DNA follows: TGCAGTGCTAGAGATCGGACAGGGTCAGATACGCAGTATTTT.

The gene calls are TRBV7-2 and TRBJ1-2, with 9 bases matching TRBD1. The V gene end was trimmed by 3 bases and the J gene end by 4 bases; junction bases not matched to a gene: 6. The CDR3 is 15 residues long. Germline values: CDR1 SGHTA, CDR2 FQGNSA. The chain's CDR3 is CASSFGTGKVYGYTF. As DNA, the CDR3 is TGTGCCAGCAGCTTTGGGACAGGGAAGGTCTATGGCTACACCTTC.

This clonotype was observed at least ten times. J is TRBJ2-7 and V is TRBV6-5; D is unclear. This CDR3 has 13 residues. V lost 10 bases and J lost 0, with 13 bases in between. Germline V gene data show CDR1 as MNHEY and CDR2 as SVGAGI. The CDR3 sequence: CATRPPGSYEQYF. The CDR3 DNA follows: TGTGCCACCAGACCCCCGGGCTCCTACGAGCAGTACTTC.

The rearrangement joins TRBV12-3 or TRBV12-4 to TRBJ2-6, with a possible D match to TRBD1 (6 bases). Trimming shortened V by 3 bases and J by 4 bases, and 10 bases separated the two germline ends. This CDR3 comprises 15 residues. The chain's CDR3 is CASSLGAPGANVLTF. As DNA, the CDR3 is TGTGCCAGCAGTTTGGGGGCCCCCGGGGCCAACGTCCTGACTTTC.

The chain employs TRBV19 and TRBJ2-1; 7 nucleotides align to TRBD2. The germline V gene has CDR1 LNHDA and CDR2 SQIVND (reference sequence). The V segment lost 0 bases and the J segment 5 bases; nucleotides outside the gene matches: 7. CDR3 length: 16 residues. In DNA form, the CDR3 reads TGTGCCAGTAGTATAGACTGGGCTAGCGGCAACAATGAGCAGTTCTTC. It yields the protein CASSIDWASGNNEQFF. Full variable domain (remainder filled in from reference TRBV19 and TRBJ2-1): DGGITQSPKYLFRKEGQNVTLSCEQNLNHDAMYWYRQDPGQGLRLIYYSQIVNDFQKGDIAEGYSVSREKKESFPLTVTSAQKNPTAFYLCASSIDWASGNNEQFFGPGTRLTVL.

This clonotype was seen more than once but under ten times. J is TRBJ1-4 and V is TRBV21-1. TRBV21-1 has pseudogene status. The CDR3 is 14 residues long. CDR3 sequence (DNA): TGTGCCAGCAGCAAGGGAGGTGGAGAAGAAAAACTGTTTTTT. Protein product: CASSKGGGEEKLFF.

The chain links TRBV6-5 to TRBJ1-2; no definite D call. Germline CDR1 and CDR2: MNHEY and SVGAGI. Trimming cost V 0 bases and J 8 bases, with 13 bases left between them. CDR3 length: 14 amino acids. CDR3 DNA: TGTGCCAGCAGTTACTCGACGGCCCCTGGAGGCTACACCTTC. Protein sequence: CASSYSTAPGGYTF.

The CDR3 reads CASSDRTSGQEQFF. Written as DNA, the CDR3 is TGTGCCAGCAGTGATAGGACTAGCGGCCAGGAGCAGTTCTTC. The V gene is TRBV2, the J gene TRBJ2-1; TRBD2 matches at 10 bases. The CDR3 totals 14 residues. Germline assignment: CDR1 SNHLY and CDR2 FYNNEI. V shed 3 bases, J shed 10 bases, and the junction held 6 bases outside the gene matches.